Listed below are T cell receptor beta chains from one sample, sequenced in a study of blood T cell repertoires in COVID-19. Sequencing used immunoSEQ multiplex PCR; TCRdb keeps in-frame clones, though not all of them. The sample includes roughly 150,000 clones, around 85% of them seen just once. The sample comprised peripheral blood. These receptors were taken from a human donor in a cohort sampled during active COVID-19. The conserved cysteine and the conserved F or W are not part of the CDR3 here.

V	J	CDR3
TRBV27	TRBJ2-7	ASSYSGRPGEQY
TRBV2	TRBJ1-2	ASSPPLEGTYGYT
TRBV28	TRBJ1-1	ASSFGGVDTEAF
TRBV6-1	TRBJ2-1	ASSEGPGPRWSYNEQF
TRBV6-5	TRBJ1-1	ASSQTLMNTEAF
TRBV5-1	TRBJ1-3	ASSLGDRGPLSGNTIY
TRBV7-6	TRBJ1-1	ASSPTSGMNTEAF
TRBV28	TRBJ1-3	ASSGGPGGNTIY
TRBV19	TRBJ1-2	ASRRDLLYGYT
TRBV28	TRBJ2-7	ASNKRVGARYEQY
TRBV2	TRBJ1-1	ASTPEWGGTEAF
TRBV20-1	TRBJ1-1	SASRDTNTEAF
TRBV6-5	TRBJ2-7	ASSYSWRESSYEQY
TRBV27	TRBJ1-3	ASSRGGSSGNTIY
TRBV19	TRBJ1-2	ASSVQGASNYGYT
TRBV19	TRBJ2-2	ASSIGTSGDTGELF
TRBV28	TRBJ1-1	ASRHGLGTGRRTEAF
TRBV5-1	TRBJ2-5	ASSLVVGGQETQY
TRBV7-8	TRBJ2-7	ASSLASGGAGYGYEQY
TRBV24-1	TRBJ2-7	ATSDRDSYEQY
TRBV19	TRBJ2-7	ASSPGQGLVGEQY
TRBV2	TRBJ1-2	ASRDLRGGYT
TRBV7-8	TRBJ2-2	ASSLVAADTGELF
TRBV6-2/TRBV6-3	TRBJ2-7	ASSPKGTGQY
TRBV9	TRBJ1-6	ASSPGGTGVSPPLH
TRBV19	TRBJ2-7	ASSISLGTSGRFSSYEQY
TRBV28	TRBJ2-2	ASSPPGLRQNTGELF
TRBV18	TRBJ1-2	ASSPDPGRGYT
TRBV6-5	TRBJ1-3	ASSRGASSGNTIY
TRBV28	TRBJ1-1	ASSKDRGMSEAF
TRBV6-5	TRBJ2-1	ASRSSGSLNNEQF
TRBV7-6	TRBJ1-1	ASSLVVGGAGRNTEAF
TRBV20-1	TRBJ2-3	SASREPGLATGDTQY
TRBV30	TRBJ2-3	AYSGLTSTDTQY
TRBV9	TRBJ2-7	ASSGERVSSYEQY
TRBV6-5	TRBJ1-2	ASSYSWGQGNGYT
TRBV6-1	TRBJ2-7	ASSEAFRRGEQY
TRBV5-4	TRBJ2-4	ASSLGTGQNIQY
TRBV21-1	TRBJ2-2	ASSKVSQGIGELF